Below, 8 T cell receptor beta chains from the same sample are listed, as sequenced in a study of blood T cell repertoires in COVID-19. Data came from immunoSEQ multiplex PCR; TCRdb stores just in-frame clones and leaves some out. Of around 210,000 clones in the sample, around four fifths were seen once. The sequencing input was peripheral blood. Every receptor here comes from a man aged 60 to 75 with COVID-19, enrolled during active disease.

This clone was seen a single time. This rearrangement joins TRBV10-3 to TRBJ2-5; 7 bases match TRBD1. The CDR3 covers 13 residues. J was trimmed by 2 bases and V by 6 bases; bases with no gene match: 3. From germline, CDR1 is ENHRY and CDR2 SYGVKD. CDR3 sequence (DNA): TGTGCCATCAGCGACAGGGCGCAAGAGACCCAGTACTTC. Its translation: CAISDRAQETQYF.

This clone has just a few counts. The chain has TRBV9 and TRBJ2-3; the D is unclear. The V end lost 0 bases, the J end lost 0 bases, and 8 bases lay between the germline ends. The CDR3 has 15 amino acids. CDR1 SGDLS and CDR2 YYNGEE come from the germline V gene. Here the CDR3 reads CASSVDSPSTDTQYF. DNA of the CDR3: TGTGCCAGCAGCGTAGACAGCCCTAGCACAGATACGCAGTATTTT.

This clone was counted a single time. The rearrangement uses TRBV28 and TRBJ2-5; the match to TRBD1 covers 8 bases. J was trimmed by 1 base and V by 5 bases; bases with no gene match: 3. Germline V gene data show CDR1 as MDHEN and CDR2 as SYDVKM. The CDR3 runs to 14 residues. CDR3 coding DNA: TGTGCCAGCAGTCTCAGGGGGCCCCAAGAGACCCAGTACTTC. Translating it yields CASSLRGPQETQYF.

This chain connects TRBV28 to TRBJ2-7, with 9 bases identical to TRBD2. The CDR3 has 14 residues. With 7 bases clipped from V and 2 bases from J, the junction kept 6 bases outside the gene matches. The germline V gene has CDR1 MDHEN and CDR2 SYDVKM. The CDR3 protein is CASTWGGRAYEQYF. Here the CDR3 DNA reads TGTGCCAGCACCTGGGGCGGGAGGGCCTACGAGCAGTACTTC.

The J gene is TRBJ2-1, the V gene TRBV10-2; D perhaps matches TRBD2 (5 bases). The CDR3 consists of 13 residues. Germline V gene data show CDR1 as WSHSY and CDR2 as SAAADI. Trimming left V 2 bases short and J 12 bases short, with 14 bases between. This CDR3 reads CASSETTRALQFF. DNA for the CDR3: TGCGCCAGCAGTGAGACCACGCGGGCTCTGCAGTTCTTC.

J is TRBJ2-2 and V is TRBV2; 8 nucleotides line up with TRBD2. The V and J ends lost 3 bases and 6 bases, in that order; junction bases with no gene match: 12. Germline values: CDR1 SNHLY, CDR2 FYNNEI. This CDR3 is 17 amino acids long. The CDR3 loop is CASSDPSGRRMAGELFF. CDR3 bases: TGTGCCAGCAGTGATCCCAGCGGGAGAAGGATGGCCGGGGAGCTGTTTTTT.

This chain connects TRBV10-3 to TRBJ1-2, with 7 nucleotides matching TRBD1. CDR1 and CDR2 from the germline V gene are ENHRY and SYGVKD. Trimming cost V 2 bases and J 3 bases; bases outside gene matches: 9. This CDR3 has 16 residues. For the CDR3, the DNA is TGTGCCATCAGTGAGAGACAGGGAGCGCCCTACTATGGCTACACCTTC. Translated: CAISERQGAPYYGYTF.

This clone was picked up a small number of times. The V gene is TRBV2, the J gene TRBJ1-5; 9 bases fit TRBD1. This CDR3 has 14 residues. V shed 3 bases and J 9 bases; nucleotides not matched to a gene: 6. Germline CDR1 SNHLY, CDR2 FYNNEI. CDR3 sequence reads: CASSDRTGVTPQHF. The CDR3 DNA is TGTGCCAGCAGTGACAGGACAGGGGTGACGCCCCAGCATTTT.